This TCR beta chain was obtained from a study of T cell repertoires in cytomegalovirus infection (dated by TCRdb to the late 2010s). Regarding the research as a whole: Donor HLA type was relevant to the analysis, as public TCR beta signatures indicated carriage of CMV infection together with the matching HLA type. The study at large found these results: Cumulative frequency of public TCR beta family members discriminated carriers of CMV infection plus the relevant HLA type in this cohort and an independent 352-donor cohort. The ex vivo response was dominated by HLA-C-restricted CMV-specific TCR beta clonotypes, which also provided the single most frequent clonotype in two of eight donors.

Sequencing took place on an Illumina HiSeq 1500. In TCRdb, the public reads were trimmed at Q25 with fastp and aligned with MiXCR, with productive beta chains retained. Rows matching on CDR3 protein sequence are summarized as one entry with the most common DNA and genes. The sample records about 740,000 distinct CDR3 sequences, 35% of which are singletons. Clones ranked in the top ten supply roughly 2.9% of the sample. In regard to this clonotype: Its antigen has not been determined. Per-nucleotide qualities are absent, and no much larger clonotype sits a single base away.

The receptor comes from a human donor in good health (CMV status not recorded). Some clones in this sample may be carry-over from other donors' samples. The source material was PBMCs.

The sequenced DNA is TGTGCCAGCAGTATCGGGACAGGGAGGTCAGATGAGCAGTTCTTC. It encodes CASSIGTGRSDEQFF. The chain is made from TRBV12-3 or TRBV12-4 and TRBJ2-1, with 9 bases matching TRBD1. Its CDR3 holds 15 amino acids, cysteine through phenylalanine. CDR3 DNA only is kept here, 45 bases in frame from base 1. Trimming leaves V shorter by 5 bases and J shorter by 8 bases, with the junction holding 10 bases beyond the gene matches.